This T cell receptor (beta chain) was found in a study of blood T cell repertoires in COVID-19. Turning to the study itself: Both acute and convalescent COVID-19 samples were obtained from the United States, Italy and Spain. From T cells, B-cell-depleted T cells, or PBMCs came the material, which was cDNA or gDNA.

This CDR3 is 11 amino acids long. Germline V lookup: CDR1 KGHSH, CDR2 LQKENI. V was trimmed by 5 bases and J by 5 bases, leaving 5 bases between them. In the authors' methods: The authors estimated nucleated cell counts from reference gene primer amplification. The repertoire was sequenced with immunoSEQ multiplex PCR; TCRdb's copy has only in-frame clones and lacks some. V and J calls and clone size come straight from that table; D and trimming were deduced from the DNA. The table has roughly 150,000 clones, 76% seen once; the top ten hold 4.2%. The specimen was peripheral blood. The origin of this receptor is a man aged 60 to 69 with acute or convalescent COVID-19. The chain couples TRBV18 to TRBJ2-3; D uncertain. The CDR3 region has the DNA TGTGCCAGCTCAGCGGTAGATACGCAGTATTTT. Translating gives CASSAVDTQYF.